Listed here are 13 T cell receptor beta chains from one sample, sequenced in a study of blood T cell repertoires in COVID-19. Using immunoSEQ multiplex PCR, the repertoire was profiled, and TCRdb retains in-frame clones only, with some absent. The sample consists of about 220,000 clones, 86% of them appearing once. The source material was PBMCs or T cells enriched from blood (not recorded which). The receptors stem from a woman between 40 and 50 years old with acute COVID-19.

This chain joins TRBV18 and TRBJ1-5; perhaps TRBD1 as D (5 bases). Germline CDR1 reads KGHSH; CDR2 reads LQKENI. The CDR3 runs to 14 residues. Trimming pared 5 bases from V and 3 bases from J, leaving 11 bases between. The CDR3 sequence is CASSRDYDNQPQHF. The CDR3 coding sequence is TGTGCCAGCTCAAGGGACTACGACAATCAGCCCCAGCATTTT. Complete variable domain (other parts from reference TRBV18 and TRBJ1-5): NAGVMQNPRHLVRRRGQEARLRCSPMKGHSHVYWYRQLPEEGLKFMVYLQKENIIDESGMPKERFSAEFPKEGPSILRIQQVVRGDSAAYFCASSRDYDNQPQHFGDGTRLSIL.

The chain carries TRBV5-5 and TRBJ1-4; 11 positions match TRBD1. The germline gives CDR1 SGHKS, CDR2 YYEKEE (reference sequence). V shed 2 bases, J shed 8 bases, and the junction held 8 bases outside the gene matches. The CDR3 loop spans 16 amino acids. The CDR3 spells CASSFVGGQGDEKLFF. The CDR3 nucleotides are TGTGCCAGCAGCTTTGTGGGGGGACAGGGGGACGAAAAACTGTTTTTT.

The CDR3: CASSHRQSNTGELFF. The CDR3 bases are TGTGCCAGCAGCCACCGACAGAGTAACACCGGGGAGCTGTTTTTT. J is TRBJ2-2 and V is TRBV7-9; D possibly corresponds to TRBD1 (5 bases). The CDR3 has 15 amino acids. Per germline, CDR1 SEHNR and CDR2 FQNEAQ (reference sequence). The V end lost 5 bases, the J end lost 2 bases, and 12 bases lay between the germline ends.

The chain joins TRBV18 to TRBJ1-5; TRBD1 matches 10 bases. This CDR3 comprises 17 residues. Germline loops: CDR1 KGHSH, CDR2 LQKENI. The V and J ends lost 4 bases and 2 bases, in that order; junction bases with no gene match: 8. CDR3 residues: CASSLPPGTGGNQPQHF. DNA for the CDR3: TGTGCCAGCTCACTACCTCCCGGGACAGGGGGCAATCAGCCCCAGCATTTT.

In this sample, this clone turned up once. The CDR3 region is CASSLEGAQGEKLFF. Written as DNA, the CDR3 is TGTGCCAGCAGCTTAGAGGGGGCGCAAGGTGAAAAACTGTTTTTT. The chain uses TRBV13 and TRBJ1-4; 7 bases are a match to TRBD1. J gave up 7 bases and V 1 base, and 6 bases lay outside the gene matches. The CDR3 covers 15 residues. Germline CDR1 is PRHDT and CDR2 is FYEKMQ (reference sequence). Based on the CDR3 plus reference TRBV13 and TRBJ1-4, the full variable domain is AAGVIQSPRHLIKEKRETATLKCYPIPRHDTVYWYQQGPGQDPQFLISFYEKMQSDKGSIPDRFSAQQFSDYHSELNMSSLELGDSALYFCASSLEGAQGEKLFFGSGTQLSVL.

This clone was seen once. The chain combines TRBV25-1 with TRBJ1-1; perhaps TRBD1 as D (6 bases). CDR3 length: 11 amino acids. Germline loops: CDR1 MGHDK, CDR2 SYGVNS. Trimming took 8 bases from V and 10 from J, leaving 14 bases between them. As DNA, the CDR3 is TGTGCCAGCCAGACAGGAATGCGAGCTTTCTTT. Translated, it gives CASQTGMRAFF. Full variable domain (outside the CDR3, taken from reference TRBV25-1 and TRBJ1-1): EADIYQTPRYLVIGTGKKITLECSQTMGHDKMYWYQQDPGMELHLIHYSYGVNSTEKGDLSSESTVSRIRTEHFPLTLESARPSHTSQYLCASQTGMRAFFGQGTRLTVV.

The V gene is TRBV15, the J gene TRBJ2-7, with 11 bases that match TRBD1. Germline CDR1 reads LNHNV; CDR2 reads YYDKDF (reference sequence). The V segment lost 3 bases and the J segment 3 bases; nucleotides outside the gene matches: 13. The CDR3 sequence is 18 residues long. The CDR3 coding sequence is TGTGCCACCAGCAGGGATTCGATACGGACAGGGGGCCTCTACGAGCAGTACTTC. Protein: CATSRDSIRTGGLYEQYF.

This chain joins TRBV5-1 and TRBJ1-2, with unresolved D. The CDR3 runs to 14 residues. The germline V and J ends were trimmed by 0 bases and 4 bases, with 10 bases remaining between them. In germline, CDR1 is SGHRS, CDR2 YFSETQ. The CDR3 is CASSLEGELYGYTF. The DNA for the CDR3 is TGCGCCAGCAGCTTGGAAGGAGAACTCTATGGCTACACCTTC. Together with reference TRBV5-1 and TRBJ1-2, the CDR3 gives the full variable domain: KAGVTQTPRYLIKTRGQQVTLSCSPISGHRSVSWYQQTPGQGLQFLFEYFSETQRNKGNFPGRFSGRQFSNSRSEMNVSTLELGDSALYLCASSLEGELYGYTFGSGTRLTVV.

The chain links TRBV3-1 (or the pseudogene TRBV3-2) to TRBJ2-1; a weak D match, TRBD2 (8 bases). Trimming left V 8 bases short and J 5 bases short, with 16 bases between. Germline CDR1 and CDR2: LGHDT and YNNKEL (reference sequence). The CDR3 length is 14 residues. CDR3 residues: CASQGVAGNNEQFF. CDR3 nucleotide sequence: TGTGCCAGCCAGGGGGTAGCGGGGAACAATGAGCAGTTCTTC.

The chain carries TRBV12-3 or TRBV12-4 and TRBJ2-7; 9 nucleotides agree with TRBD1. The V gene end was trimmed by 8 bases and the J gene end by 2 bases; junction bases not matched to a gene: 1. The CDR3 extends over 12 amino acids. This CDR3 reads CASRDRAYEQYF. The CDR3 DNA sequence: TGTGCCAGCCGGGACAGGGCCTACGAGCAGTACTTC.

This rearrangement joins TRBV15 to TRBJ2-5; no firm D call. Per germline, CDR1 LNHNV and CDR2 YYDKDF (reference sequence). V lost 0 bases to trimming and J lost 1 base, with 12 bases between them. This CDR3 has 16 residues. The CDR3 spells CATSRDYRTAQETQYF. The CDR3 DNA sequence: TGTGCCACCAGCAGAGATTATAGAACAGCCCAAGAGACCCAGTACTTC.

The V gene is TRBV24-1, the J gene TRBJ1-2; 7 bases map to TRBD1. Germline loops: CDR1 KGHDR, CDR2 SFDVKD. The CDR3 runs to 11 residues. V lost 9 bases, J lost 13 bases, and 10 bases stayed unmatched. The CDR3 is CATQTGTVGTF. DNA for the CDR3: TGTGCCACCCAAACGGGGACAGTCGGCACCTTC.

V gene TRBV18 combines with J gene TRBJ1-5; 8 bases are a match to TRBD1. The CDR3 is 16 amino acids. The V gene's germline CDR1 is KGHSH and CDR2 LQKENI. The V gene end was trimmed by 3 bases and the J gene end by 4 bases; junction bases not matched to a gene: 8. The CDR3 sequence is CASSPADREINQPQHF. DNA for the CDR3: TGTGCCAGCTCACCCGCGGACAGGGAGATTAATCAGCCCCAGCATTTT.